This T cell receptor beta chain stems from a study of response to subunit inactivated influenza vaccine. Study results and caveats: The authors suggested that every seasonal influenza vaccination recruits few new T cells.

The CDR3 is 16 residues long. CDR1 and CDR2 from the germline V gene are MNHNS and SASEGT. V lost 7 bases to trimming and J lost 4 bases; unmatched junction nucleotides: 10. A note on this clonotype: What it binds is unknown.

TCRdb re-called the RT-PCR reads through MiXCR, storing one row per CDR3 protein. The sample has more than 250,000 distinct CDR3 sequences; just over 20% are singletons. The chain joins TRBV6-1 to TRBJ2-1, with 10 bases fitting TRBD2. The source of this sequence is a man between 50 and 69 years old who received an inactivated influenza vaccine. The sequences come from PBMCs from blood, collected approximately 20 months after vaccination. The CDR3 region has the DNA TGTGCCAGCAACAGGCACCCTAGCGGGGGTTACAATGAGCAGTTCTTC. Protein product: CASNRHPSGGYNEQFF.